Sequencing of this T cell receptor (beta chain) was carried out in a study of blood T cell repertoires in COVID-19. Data came from immunoSEQ multiplex PCR; TCRdb stores just in-frame clones and leaves some out. The table shows fewer than 300,000 clones, with 70% to 90% occurring only once. This clonotype was sampled from a woman in her twenties or thirties who had recovered from COVID-19. The sequenced material came from PBMCs or T cells enriched from blood (not recorded which).

The CDR3 spells CASSQYTGGDTQYF. DNA for the CDR3: TGTGCCAGCAGCCAATACACAGGTGGAGATACGCAGTATTTT. This chain links TRBV3-1 (or the pseudogene TRBV3-2) with TRBJ2-3, with D maybe TRBD1 (5 bases). CDR1 and CDR2 (germline): LGHDT, YNNKEL (reference sequence). V was pared by 2 bases and J by 5 bases, with 11 bases between. CDR3 length equals 14 residues.